This T cell receptor beta chain emerged from a study of blood T cell repertoires in COVID-19 (dated by TCRdb to between 2020 and 2021). Looking at the study overall: Collaborator samples came from the United States, Italy and Spain and covered acute and convalescent phases of COVID-19. The material from the prospective study consisted of cDNA or gDNA derived from T cells, B-cell-depleted T cells, or PBMCs. The dataset comprised deeply sampled blood TCRbeta repertoires from subjects exposed to, actively infected with, or recovered from COVID-19. The repertoires were made available in a free public database intended to serve as a resource for research on the immune response to SARS-CoV-2. Samples were obtained from the ongoing ImmuneRACE study (first 160 participants) and from over 1,000 subjects provided by 6 global collaborators. Sample metadata almost always included a de-identified subject ID, COVID-19 status, age in years and sex. Where available, HLA class I and class II types were obtained from metadata supplied by the sample provider rather than from assay-based typing.

TCRbeta CDR3 regions were amplified from genomic DNA by means of the immunoSEQ Assay, a bias-controlled multiplex PCR. The study's processing was this. The number of nucleated cells in each sample was estimated by amplification of reference gene primers within the assay. To quantify the absolute abundance of each unique TCRbeta CDR3 rearrangement, sequence reads were collapsed and filtered. Productive Simpson clonality was computed per sample as the square root of Simpson's diversity index over productive rearrangements. Held by TCRdb, this immuneACCESS table contains in-frame sequences only and omits some clones. Under half of the omission traces to an unresolved V gene where checked; the cause of the rest is unknown. D and trimming come from the DNA, and the V and J calls and clone size come from that table. The table for this sample lists 100,000 to 150,000 clones; roughly four fifths of them were counted only once. The top ten constitute about 12% of the sample.

What the study reported, not specific to this receptor: Clinical and demographic metadata were provided uncurated, with the amount varying by source and participant.

This clone was seen more than once but under ten times. Its antigen has not been determined. Per-base qualities were not stored, and no clone one base away is much larger. A distance of 10 bases separates the germline ends of V and J, which lose 6 bases and 2 bases respectively. The CDR3, cysteine through phenylalanine, is 14 amino acids long. The entry retains the CDR3 DNA only, 42 bases that are in frame from base 1. The germline V gene supplies CDR1 WSHSY and CDR2 SAAADI. Collaborating institutions collected whole blood in K2EDTA tubes following their own protocols. For TCRbeta analysis, collaborator samples were shipped as frozen whole blood, as isolated PBMCs, or as DNA extracted from either sample type.

This sequence uses TRBV10-2 and TRBJ2-2, with a weak D call of TRBD2 (6 bases match). Source material: peripheral blood. This clonotype was sampled from a human donor in a cohort sampled during active COVID-19. Here is the DNA: TGCGCCAGCAGGGACTACCTAAACACCGGGGAGCTGTTTTTT. It translates to CASRDYLNTGELFF.